These 21 T cell receptor beta chains came from one sample sequenced in a study of identical twins. TCRdb reprocessed the 5' RACE reads via MiXCR and lists one record per CDR3 protein. This sample has 400,000 to 600,000 distinct CDR3 sequences, with about 22% found just once. The data also belong to a second study, concerning yellow fever vaccine responses in identical twins.

Material: CD4+ T cells sorted from blood. These receptors were obtained from a woman younger than 35 in good health.

The chain uses TRBV6-1 and TRBJ2-3; no firm D call. Deletions cut 7 bases from V and 1 base from J, with 9 bases between. Germline CDR1 reads MNHNS; CDR2 reads SASEGT. The CDR3 is 13 residues long. The CDR3 loop is CASTVPGTDTQYF. CDR3 sequence (DNA): TGTGCCAGCACCGTGCCAGGCACAGATACGCAGTATTTT.

This clonotype was observed a handful of times. The gene calls are TRBV12-3 or TRBV12-4 and TRBJ1-3; D unclear. Deletions cut 2 bases from V and 1 base from J, with 9 bases between. The length of the CDR3 is 15 residues. Here the CDR3 reads CASSLYGSSGNTIYF. CDR3 bases: TGTGCCAGCAGTTTATACGGGTCTTCTGGAAACACCATATATTTT.

The chain carries TRBV12-3 or TRBV12-4 and TRBJ2-2; a weak D match, TRBD1 (5 bases). Between the trimmed V and J ends, which lost 3 bases and 2 bases, there was a span of 22 bases. The CDR3 spans 19 residues. CDR3 in amino acids: CASSLQGKLFSNNTGELFF. DNA of the CDR3: TGTGCCAGCAGTTTGCAGGGAAAACTGTTTTCCAACAACACCGGGGAGCTGTTTTTT.

This chain connects TRBV5-1 to TRBJ2-1, with D tentatively TRBD2 (6 bases). The CDR3 has 14 residues. The germline gives CDR1 SGHRS, CDR2 YFSETQ. The V end lost 3 bases, the J end lost 6 bases, and 13 bases lay between the germline ends. The CDR3 protein is CASSWGTSGNEQFF. CDR3 nucleotides: TGCGCCAGCAGCTGGGGGACTTCTGGCAATGAGCAGTTCTTC.

The V gene is TRBV12-3 or TRBV12-4, the J gene TRBJ1-6; a possible D gene is TRBD1 (5 bases). There are 15 residues in the CDR3. The V gene lost 7 bases and the J gene lost 0 bases, with 10 bases spanning the gap. The CDR3 loop is CASTRGASYNSPLHF. CDR3 coding DNA: TGTGCCAGCACTCGTGGGGCCTCCTATAATTCACCCCTCCACTTT.

This chain links TRBV28 with TRBJ2-5; D unclear. The CDR3 runs 14 residues. V gave up 4 bases and J gave up 2 bases, with 11 bases separating them. Germline CDR1 MDHEN, CDR2 SYDVKM. CDR3 DNA: TGTGCCAGCAGTTACCCTCGGAAACAAGAGACCCAGTACTTC. It translates to CASSYPRKQETQYF.

This chain links TRBV6-6 with TRBJ1-4, with D unclear. Germline V gene data show CDR1 as MNHNY and CDR2 as SVGAGI (reference sequence). Trimming left V 2 bases short and J 4 bases short, with 5 bases between. The CDR3 is 13 amino acids. CDR3 in amino acids: CASSYGSNEKLFF. In DNA form, the CDR3 reads TGTGCCAGCAGTTACGGCAGTAATGAAAAACTGTTTTTT.

This clonotype was seen a few times. This chain connects TRBV20-1 to TRBJ2-7; D perhaps matches TRBD1 (5 bases). Germline V gene sequence: CDR1 DFQATT, CDR2 SNEGSKA (reference sequence). This CDR3 comprises 14 residues. V lost 2 bases and J lost 4, with 15 bases in between. The CDR3: CSARQGYSLYEQYF. CDR3 nucleotide sequence: TGCAGTGCTAGACAGGGATACTCTTTGTACGAGCAGTACTTC.

There are a few counts of this clonotype. V and J are TRBV7-9 and TRBJ2-7; 9 positions agree with TRBD2. The CDR3 loop spans 14 amino acids. The junction had 5 bases not matched to a gene; V was cut back by 8 bases and J by 0 bases. Germline values: CDR1 SEHNR, CDR2 FQNEAQ (reference sequence). The CDR3 loop is CASFALAGSYEQYF. CDR3 coding DNA: TGTGCCAGCTTTGCACTAGCGGGCTCCTACGAGCAGTACTTC. The whole variable domain, filled in from reference TRBV7-9 and TRBJ2-7, reads DTGVSQNPRHKITKRGQNVTFRCDPISEHNRLYWYRQTLGQGPEFLTYFQNEAQLEKSRLLSDRFSAERPKGSFSTLEIQRTEQGDSAMYLCASFALAGSYEQYFGPGTRLTVT.

The chain has TRBV7-8 and TRBJ2-1; 7 bases align to TRBD1. Germline V gene lookup returns CDR1 SGHVS and CDR2 FQNEAQ. This CDR3 spans 15 amino acids. V gave up 5 bases and J gave up 5 bases; unmatched junction bases: 9. The CDR3 nucleotides read TGTGCCAGCAGCCTAGAGACAGGGATCAACAATGAGCAGTTCTTC. Amino acid sequence: CASSLETGINNEQFF.

V is TRBV20-1 and J is TRBJ2-5; weak D call: TRBD2 (5 bases). The germline CDR1 and CDR2 sequences are DFQATT and SNEGSKA (reference sequence). Trimming shortened V by 3 bases and J by 5 bases, and 13 bases separated the two germline ends. The CDR3 contains 13 residues. CDR3: CSASRTWEETQYF. CDR3 bases: TGCAGTGCTAGCCGGACCTGGGAGGAGACCCAGTACTTC.

V and J are TRBV18 and TRBJ2-3; 8 positions match TRBD2. Germline V lookup: CDR1 KGHSH, CDR2 LQKENI. The CDR3 consists of 14 residues. Losses at the gene ends were 1 base for V and 6 bases for J; bases not matched to a gene: 3. This chain's CDR3 is CASSPRRLADTQYF. The CDR3 coding sequence is TGTGCCAGCTCACCACGGAGACTAGCGGATACGCAGTATTTT. The whole variable domain, filled in from reference TRBV18 and TRBJ2-3, reads NAGVMQNPRHLVRRRGQEARLRCSPMKGHSHVYWYRQLPEEGLKFMVYLQKENIIDESGMPKERFSAEFPKEGPSILRIQQVVRGDSAAYFCASSPRRLADTQYFGPGTRLTVL.

The V gene is TRBV7-2, the J gene TRBJ2-3; 7 nucleotides match TRBD2. Germline V gives CDR1 SGHTA, CDR2 FQGNSA. The CDR3 has 16 amino acids. Unmatched junction bases numbered 7, after V lost 2 bases and J lost 2 bases. As DNA, the CDR3 is TGTGCCAGCAGCTTACGGTTAGCGGGTATCACAGATACGCAGTATTTT. Amino acid sequence: CASSLRLAGITDTQYF.

The sample holds a few counts of this clonotype. The gene calls are TRBV7-3 and TRBJ1-2; D uncertain. Germline values: CDR1 SGHTA, CDR2 FQGTGA. The CDR3 extends over 13 amino acids. V lost 2 bases and J lost 8, with 12 bases in between. The CDR3 is CASSLGRERGYTF. The CDR3 region has the DNA TGTGCCAGCAGCTTAGGACGGGAGCGGGGCTACACCTTC.

The J gene is TRBJ2-1, the V gene TRBV19, with unresolved D. Trimming pared 5 bases from V and 6 bases from J, leaving 14 bases between. The CDR3 contains 14 residues. The V gene's germline CDR1 is LNHDA and CDR2 SQIVND (reference sequence). The CDR3 coding sequence is TGTGCCAGTAGTTCGGGCGTATGGGGCAATGAGCAGTTCTTC. Its protein product is CASSSGVWGNEQFF.

This clonotype was observed at least ten times. The CDR3 protein is CSARFRENEQFF. DNA for the CDR3: TGCAGTGCTAGATTCAGGGAGAATGAGCAGTTCTTC. The chain carries TRBV20-1 and TRBJ2-1; D may correspond to TRBD1 or TRBD2 (5 bases each). CDR1 is DFQATT, CDR2 SNEGSKA, per germline (reference sequence). The CDR3 extends over 12 amino acids. Trimming took 2 bases from V and 7 from J, leaving 9 bases between them.

This chain links TRBV12-3 or TRBV12-4 with TRBJ2-3, with 9 positions matching TRBD1. V was pared by 1 base and J by 2 bases, with 7 bases of the junction left unmatched. This CDR3 has 17 amino acids. The CDR3 region has the DNA TGTGCCAGCAGTTTAGACAGGGGGCGAAGGAACACAGATACGCAGTATTTT. This translates into CASSLDRGRRNTDTQYF.

This clonotype has only a few counts. This chain links TRBV20-1 with TRBJ2-1; 8 bases agree with TRBD2. This CDR3 is built from 17 residues. V shed 0 bases and J 7 bases; nucleotides not matched to a gene: 14. CDR1 DFQATT and CDR2 SNEGSKA come from the germline V gene (reference sequence). The CDR3 loop reads CSARDRGGTTGLNEQFF. The DNA of the CDR3 is TGCAGTGCTAGAGATCGGGGGGGGACTACCGGGCTGAATGAGCAGTTCTTC.

The table lists this clonotype with a few counts. V and J are TRBV2 and TRBJ1-4; TRBD1 matches at 10 bases. The CDR3 spans 14 residues. Germline-derived CDR1 and CDR2 are SNHLY and FYNNEI. Trimming took 3 bases from V and 7 from J; bases not matched to a gene: 2. The CDR3: CASSDGTGVEKLFF. DNA of the CDR3: TGTGCCAGCAGTGACGGGACAGGGGTTGAAAAACTGTTTTTT. Looking up the rest from reference TRBV2 and TRBJ1-4 gives the full variable domain: EPEVTQTPSHQVTQMGQEVILRCVPISNHLYFYWYRQILGQKVEFLVSFYNNEISEKSEIFDDQFSVERPDGSNFTLKIRSTKLEDSAMYFCASSDGTGVEKLFFGSGTQLSVL.

The rearrangement links TRBV6-2 or TRBV6-3 to TRBJ2-5, with a possible D match to TRBD2 (6 bases). V dropped 8 bases and J dropped 2 bases, with 21 bases sitting between them. Germline-derived CDR1 and CDR2 are MNHEY and SVGEGT. The CDR3 is 16 amino acids. The CDR3 region is CASRRELTVGQETQYF. The CDR3 DNA sequence: TGTGCCAGCCGGAGGGAGTTAACCGTAGGACAAGAGACCCAGTACTTC.

This clonotype was seen a few times. The chain has TRBV7-9 and TRBJ1-2; weak D call: TRBD1 (5 bases). The CDR3 extends over 14 amino acids. Trimming removed 5 bases from V and 5 bases from J, with 15 bases in between. Germline V gene sequence: CDR1 SEHNR, CDR2 FQNEAQ (reference sequence). CDR3: CASSAWGGTYGYTF. In DNA, the CDR3 is TGTGCCAGCAGCGCCTGGGGCGGCACATATGGCTACACCTTC.